This T cell receptor beta chain was sequenced for a study of PD-L1 blockade in urothelial cancer. The V gene's germline CDR1 is MNHEY and CDR2 SVGAGI. This CDR3 comprises 13 residues. Between the trimmed V and J ends, which lost 4 bases and 5 bases, there was a span of 11 bases. This table comes from immunoSEQ multiplex PCR, and its TCRdb copy is limited to in-frame clones, with some not included. The table shows more than 35,000 clones, with roughly 78% occurring only once. This chain uses TRBV6-5 with TRBJ2-5; D may be TRBD1 (5 bases). The input for sequencing was PBMCs, taken around atezolizumab (anti-PD-L1) treatment. The receptor's source is a man aged 65 to 79 with urothelial cancer. The CDR3 nucleotides read TGTGCCAGCAGTTCCCAGGGTTCTGAGACCCAGTACTTC. Its protein is CASSSQGSETQYF.